The rows below give T cell receptor beta chains drawn from one sample of a study of blood T cell repertoires in COVID-19. The assay was immunoSEQ multiplex PCR, and TCRdb's table has in-frame clones only and misses some. The sample holds about 200,000 clones, about nine tenths seen once. Sequenced input: PBMCs or T cells enriched from blood (not recorded which). These receptors all come from a man aged 25 to 40 who had recovered from COVID-19. The CDR3 runs from the conserved cysteine through the conserved F or W. A D gene is named only where the DNA matches it firmly. Clone size appears in some rows only: once, few, many, or a class for an expanded clone.

TRBV2	NA	TRBJ2-1	NA	CASSESGNKFF	TGTGCCAGCAGTGAAAGTGGCAATAAGTTCTTC
TRBV18	NA	TRBJ2-7	TRBD1	CASSQGGTGGPYEQYF	TGTGCCAGCTCACAGGGAGGGACAGGGGGACCCTACGAGCAGTACTTC
TRBV12-5	NA	TRBJ1-1	NA	CASSLQGNTEAFF	TGTGCTAGCAGTTTGCAGGGGAACACTGAAGCTTTCTTT
TRBV5-4	NA	TRBJ2-7	TRBD1	CASSQRDRRYEQYF	TGTGCCAGCAGCCAACGGGACAGGCGCTACGAGCAGTACTTC
TRBV28	NA	TRBJ1-3	NA	CASSLGQQPRSTIYF	TGTGCCAGCAGTTTAGGACAGCAACCTCGTAGCACCATATATTTT
TRBV6-4	NA	TRBJ1-6	TRBD1	CASSDGTDNSPLHF	TGTGCCAGCAGTGACGGGACAGATAATTCACCCCTCCACTTT
TRBV7-8	NA	TRBJ1-2	TRBD1	CASSSRDRGLNYGYTF	TGTGCCAGCAGCTCCCGGGACAGGGGTTTAAACTATGGCTACACCTTC
TRBV2	NA	TRBJ1-4	TRBD1	CASSADRNSYEKLFF	TGTGCCAGCAGTGCGGACAGGAACTCTTATGAAAAACTGTTTTTT
TRBV19	NA	TRBJ1-5	TRBD1	CASTTGREGQPQHF	TGTGCCAGTACGACAGGGCGGGAGGGTCAGCCCCAGCATTTT
TRBV24-1	NA	TRBJ2-5	NA	CATSDSRLARETQYF	TGTGCCACCAGTGATTCCCGCCTAGCGAGGGAGACCCAGTACTTC
TRBV6-4	NA	TRBJ2-1	TRBD1	CASSERDRGYNEQFF	TGTGCCAGCAGTGAGAGGGACAGGGGGTACAATGAGCAGTTCTTC
TRBV19	NA	TRBJ1-5	NA	CASRPQGNGNQPQHF	TGTGCCAGTAGACCACAGGGTAATGGTAATCAGCCCCAGCATTTT
TRBV7-2	NA	TRBJ2-6	TRBD1	CASSLRQGAIGANVLTF	TGTGCCAGCAGCTTACGACAGGGGGCGATCGGGGCCAACGTCCTGACTTTC
TRBV7-2	NA	TRBJ2-6	NA	CASSGRGPSGANVLTF	TGTGCCAGCTCCGGCAGGGGCCCCTCTGGGGCCAACGTCCTGACTTTC
TRBV15	NA	TRBJ2-3	TRBD2	CATSRAGGTPTDTQYF	TGTGCCACCAGCAGAGCGGGGGGGACACCAACAGATACGCAGTATTTT
TRBV28	few	TRBJ1-4	NA	CASSSPKIGLYEKLFF	TGTGCCAGCAGTTCCCCTAAAATCGGGTTGTATGAAAAACTGTTTTTT
TRBV4-1	NA	TRBJ2-7	NA	CASSQMMGGRVYEQYF	TGCGCCAGCAGCCAGATGATGGGGGGGCGCGTATACGAGCAGTACTTC
TRBV11-2	NA	TRBJ1-5	TRBD1	CASSTQTGANQPQHF	TGTGCCAGCAGCACCCAGACAGGGGCAAATCAGCCCCAGCATTTT
TRBV7-9	NA	TRBJ2-7	TRBD2	CASSPSSGRAYEQYF	TGTGCCAGCAGCCCCTCGAGCGGGAGGGCCTACGAGCAGTACTTC
TRBV6-5	NA	TRBJ2-7	TRBD1	CASSMNRGESYEQYF	TGTGCCAGCAGCATGAACAGGGGGGAATCCTACGAGCAGTACTTC
TRBV6-5	NA	TRBJ1-1	NA	CASSYGQGMGNTEAFF	TGTGCCAGCAGTTACGGGCAGGGGATGGGGAACACTGAAGCTTTCTTT
TRBV7-8	NA	TRBJ2-7	NA	CASSLGTPYEQYF	TGTGCCAGCAGCCTCGGGACACCTTACGAGCAGTACTTC
TRBV6-5	NA	TRBJ2-3	NA	CASSYSAGRTDTQYF	TGTGCCAGCAGTTACTCGGCAGGGAGGACAGATACGCAGTATTTT
TRBV7-6	NA	TRBJ1-3	NA	CASSLAGTGLSGNTIYF	TGTGCCAGCAGCTTAGCGGGTACAGGCCTCTCTGGAAACACCATATATTTT
TRBV18	NA	TRBJ2-1	NA	CASSPLPGSYNEQFF	TGTGCCAGCTCACCACTTCCCGGGAGTTACAATGAGCAGTTCTTC
TRBV21-1	once	TRBJ1-5	NA	CASSKGGQGAGQPQHF	TGTGCCAGCAGCAAAGGAGGACAGGGGGCAGGTCAGCCCCAGCATTTT
TRBV18	once	TRBJ2-3	TRBD2	CASSPLAGDSDTQYF	TGTGCCAGCTCCCCCCTAGCGGGGGATTCAGATACGCAGTATTTT
TRBV11-2	NA	TRBJ2-2	TRBD2	CASSSRAGVGELFF	TGTGCCAGCAGCTCCAGGGCGGGAGTGGGGGAGCTGTTTTTT
TRBV21-1	once	TRBJ1-1	NA	CASSKGGGWDTEAFF	TGTGCCAGCAGCAAAGGCGGGGGATGGGACACTGAAGCTTTCTTT
TRBV14	NA	TRBJ2-7	TRBD1	CASRRTGSNANYEQYF	TGTGCCAGCAGACGGACAGGATCTAATGCTAACTACGAGCAGTACTTC
TRBV4-1	NA	TRBJ2-4	TRBD2	CASSETSGFGKNIQYF	TGCGCCAGCAGCGAGACTAGCGGTTTTGGCAAAAACATTCAGTACTTC
TRBV6-5	NA	TRBJ1-3	TRBD1	CASKPGQSSGNTIYF	TGTGCCAGTAAACCGGGACAGAGCTCTGGAAACACCATATATTTT
TRBV28	NA	TRBJ2-6	NA	CASRARAALRGANVLTF	TGTGCCAGCAGGGCGAGGGCAGCGTTGCGGGGGGCCAACGTCCTGACTTTC
TRBV19	NA	TRBJ1-3	TRBD1	CATGDRGSGNTIYF	TGTGCCACCGGTGACAGGGGATCTGGAAACACCATATATTTT
TRBV27	NA	TRBJ1-1	NA	CASSLFRVRETEAFF	TGTGCCAGCAGTTTGTTCAGGGTCCGGGAGACTGAAGCTTTCTTT
TRBV4-2	NA	TRBJ2-1	TRBD2	CASSQDGDSGATYNEQFF	TGTGCCAGCAGCCAAGATGGAGATAGCGGGGCTACCTACAATGAGCAGTTCTTC
TRBV6-5	once	TRBJ2-7	NA	CASMHRDKASYEQYF	TGTGCCAGCATGCACCGGGACAAGGCTTCCTACGAGCAGTACTTC
TRBV6-5	NA	TRBJ1-5	NA	CASLGRGGNQPQHF	TGTGCCAGCCTGGGGCGCGGGGGGAATCAGCCCCAGCATTTT
TRBV30	NA	TRBJ1-2	NA	CAWSRDYGYGYTF	TGTGCCTGGAGCAGGGATTATGGCTATGGCTACACCTTC
TRBV6-5	NA	TRBJ1-1	TRBD1	CASRDRVGTEAFF	TGTGCCAGCAGGGACAGGGTTGGCACTGAAGCTTTCTTT
TRBV13	once	TRBJ1-2	TRBD1	CASSFGRGRGYTF	TGTGCCAGCAGCTTCGGCAGGGGGCGAGGCTACACCTTC
TRBV28	once	TRBJ2-3	TRBD2	CASRWTSGITDTQYF	TGTGCCAGCAGATGGACTAGCGGGATCACAGATACGCAGTATTTT
TRBV19	once	TRBJ2-7	TRBD2	CASSRTSGKPYEQYF	TGTGCCAGTAGTAGGACTAGCGGAAAGCCTTACGAGCAGTACTTC
TRBV7-9	once	TRBJ2-2	TRBD2	CASSPSSGRAFGELFF	TGTGCCAGCAGCCCCTCTAGCGGGAGGGCGTTCGGGGAGCTGTTTTTT
TRBV11-3	NA	TRBJ2-1	TRBD1	CASSLQTGGSYNEQFF	TGTGCCAGCAGCTTGCAGACAGGGGGCTCCTACAATGAGCAGTTCTTC
TRBV5-1	few	TRBJ1-2	TRBD1	CASSRDSFYGYTF	TGCGCCAGCAGCCGGGACAGCTTCTATGGCTACACCTTC
TRBV5-4	NA	TRBJ2-3	NA	CASSLRPQTTGSTDTQYF	TGTGCCAGCAGCTTGCGCCCTCAAACTACAGGGAGCACAGATACGCAGTATTTT
TRBV6-5	NA	TRBJ2-3	TRBD1	CASRRQGTDTQYF	TGTGCCAGCAGACGACAGGGGACAGATACGCAGTATTTT
TRBV9	NA	TRBJ1-1	NA	CASSVGRTKNTEAFF	TGTGCCAGCAGCGTAGGGAGGACGAAGAACACTGAAGCTTTCTTT
TRBV19	NA	TRBJ2-1	NA	CASNHQGMANEQFF	TGTGCCAGTAATCATCAGGGTATGGCGAATGAGCAGTTCTTC
TRBV6-6	NA	TRBJ2-2	NA	CASSYSIYGSGGELFF	TGTGCCAGCAGTTACTCGATTTACGGGAGTGGCGGGGAGCTGTTTTTT
TRBV7-9	once	TRBJ2-5	TRBD1	CASSRPSRGQETQYF	TGTGCCAGCAGCCGACCCTCCAGGGGGCAAGAGACCCAGTACTTC
TRBV5-4	NA	TRBJ2-5	NA	CASRLDRGGGETQYF	TGTGCCAGCAGGTTAGATAGGGGGGGCGGAGAGACCCAGTACTTC
TRBV2	NA	TRBJ2-1	NA	CASRGGGETYNEQFF	TGTGCCAGCAGGGGAGGCGGGGAAACCTACAATGAGCAGTTCTTC